The present TCR beta chain was sequenced within a study of cytomegalovirus exposure and HLA in healthy donors. Study overall: Among several hundred genotyped donors, more than 65% fell in the Caucasian-associated ancestry cluster. General observations from the study: In terms of immune exposure information, only CMV serostatus was available. Three chains tied to CMV proved CMV antigen-specific in vitro.

In regard to this clone: No antigen is known for it.

V was pared by 5 bases and J by 1 base, with 17 bases between. Germline V gives CDR1 SGHAT, CDR2 FQDESV (reference sequence). This CDR3 spans 16 amino acids. Donors consisted of healthy bone marrow donors. The PCR employed 60 Vbeta primers together with 13 Jbeta primers. Profiling relied on immunoSEQ multiplex PCR, and the TCRdb table lists in-frame clones only, not all of them. This repertoire includes about 40,000 clones. This chain connects TRBV11-1 to TRBJ1-1; D might be TRBD1 (6 bases). The sequenced material came from PBMCs. The sequence was obtained from a male donor in good health and CMV-seronegative. CDR3 sequence: CASSPRDIPKNTEAFF. CDR3 sequence (DNA): TGTGCCAGCAGCCCCCGGGACATCCCCAAGAACACTGAAGCTTTCTTT.